These 3 T cell receptor delta chains were sequenced from one sample in a study of gamma-delta T cells after stem cell transplantation. TCRdb re-called clones from the RT-PCR reads via CATT. The table has some 13,000 delta-chain clones, about 32% seen once. The sequenced sample consisted of gamma-delta T cells. All receptors derive from a human donor. It is not recorded whose cells these are; they may come from a transplant donor.

This clone turned up a few times. With a much larger clone just one base away, this may be a read error. Other nucleotide sequences from this sample produce the same CDR3. The chain carries TRDV2 and TRDJ2, with TRDD3 matching over 10 bases. This CDR3 spans 14 amino acids. The V and J ends lost 3 bases and 5 bases, in that order; junction bases with no gene match: 2. Germline values: CDR1 GEAIGNYY, CDR2 EKD. The CDR3 DNA follows: TGTGCCTGTGACTTACTGGGGGATACAGCACAACTCTTCTTT. This gives the protein CACDLLGDTAQLFF.

This chain connects TRDV3 to TRDJ1; 7 bases align to TRDD3. This CDR3 has 15 amino acids. J lost 0 bases, V lost 4 bases, and 11 bases had no gene match. CDR1 and CDR2 (germline): TVYSNPD, GDNSRS (reference sequence). The DNA for the CDR3 is TGTGCCTGTTGGGGGAGACGCCTTTACACCGATAAACTCATCTTT. This encodes CACWGRRLYTDKLIF. Full variable domain (rest looked up from reference TRDV3 and TRDJ1): CDKVTQSSPDQTVASGSEVVLLCTYDTVYSNPDLFWYRIRPDYSFQFVFYGDNSRSEGADFTQGRFSVKHILTQKAFHLVISPVRTEDSATYYCACWGRRLYTDKLIFGKGTRVTVEP.

The sample holds a few counts of this clone. The chain carries TRDV1 and TRDJ1; 8 bases fit TRDD3. Trimming cost V 0 bases and J 0 bases; bases outside gene matches: 45. Germline lookup yields CDR1 TSWWSYY and CDR2 QGS. CDR3 length equals 30 residues. The CDR3 sequence: CALGELERRDLLRSGGHPDAKVPYTDKLIF. In DNA, the CDR3 is TGTGCTCTTGGGGAACTAGAAAGAAGAGACCTACTACGGTCTGGGGGACACCCTGACGCTAAAGTCCCCTACACCGATAAACTCATCTTT.